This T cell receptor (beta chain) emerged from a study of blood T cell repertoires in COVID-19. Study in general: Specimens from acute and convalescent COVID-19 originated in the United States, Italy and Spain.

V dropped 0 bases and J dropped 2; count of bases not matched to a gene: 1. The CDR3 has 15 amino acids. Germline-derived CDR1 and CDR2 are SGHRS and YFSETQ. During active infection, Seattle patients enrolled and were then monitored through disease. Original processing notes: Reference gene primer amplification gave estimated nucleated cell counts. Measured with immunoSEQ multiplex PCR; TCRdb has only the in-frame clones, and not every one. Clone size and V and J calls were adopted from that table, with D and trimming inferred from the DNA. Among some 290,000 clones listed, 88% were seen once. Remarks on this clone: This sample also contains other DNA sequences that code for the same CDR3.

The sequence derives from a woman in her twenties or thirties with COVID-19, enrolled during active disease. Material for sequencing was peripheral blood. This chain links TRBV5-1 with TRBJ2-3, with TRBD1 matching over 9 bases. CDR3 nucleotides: TGCGCCAGCAGCTTGGGGGACAGGGACACAGATACGCAGTATTTT. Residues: CASSLGDRDTDTQYF.